The 22 T cell receptor beta chains listed next were all sequenced from one sample in a study of T cell changes during pregnancy in multiple sclerosis. The table came from immunoSEQ multiplex PCR; TCRdb's copy has only in-frame clones and leaves some out. Of about 50,000 clones in the sample, around 90% were seen once. Sequenced material: CD4+ T cells from peripheral blood mononuclear cells, taken after pregnancy. The source of these receptors is a female donor in good health, enrolled as a control in a pregnancy study.

The chain links TRBV7-9 to TRBJ2-5; 7 bases are a match to TRBD2. Germline loops: CDR1 SEHNR, CDR2 FQNEAQ (reference sequence). V shed 0 bases, J shed 2 bases, and the junction held 6 bases outside the gene matches. This CDR3 is 16 amino acids long. CDR3 sequence: CASSLAGAGLQETQYF. CDR3 DNA sequence: TGTGCCAGCAGCTTAGCAGGAGCGGGATTACAAGAGACCCAGTACTTC.

The chain carries TRBV6-1 and TRBJ1-1; unclear D gene. CDR1 MNHNS and CDR2 SASEGT come from the germline V gene. CDR3 size: 14 residues. Trimming pared 1 base from V and 8 bases from J, leaving 14 bases between. The CDR3 bases are TGTGCCAGCAGTGAAGGGTCCGTTAAGCCCGAAGCTTTCTTT. This translates into CASSEGSVKPEAFF.

V gene TRBV4-1 combines with J gene TRBJ1-1; 7 nucleotides match TRBD1. The V segment lost 4 bases and the J segment 6 bases; nucleotides outside the gene matches: 11. Germline V gene lookup returns CDR1 MGHRA and CDR2 YSYEKL. The length of the CDR3 is 15 residues. CDR3 sequence (DNA): TGCGCCAGCAGCCTCCGAGGACAGGTTATCCCTGAAGCTTTCTTT. Protein product: CASSLRGQVIPEAFF.

This clone appeared once. The chain couples TRBV11-3 to TRBJ2-7, with D unresolved. The CDR3 consists of 13 residues. From germline, CDR1 is SGHNT and CDR2 YENEEA. V shed 1 base and J shed 2 bases, with 6 bases lying between them. In DNA, the CDR3 is TGTGCCAGCAGCTTAGGCGTCGCCTACGAGCAGTACTTC. Its protein product is CASSLGVAYEQYF. Supplemented by reference TRBV11-3 and TRBJ2-7, the full variable domain reads EAGVVQSPRYKIIEKKQPVAFWCNPISGHNTLYWYLQNLGQGPELLIRYENEEAVDDSQLPKDRFSAERLKGVDSTLKIQPAELGDSAVYLCASSLGVAYEQYFGPGTRLTVT.

The gene calls are TRBV5-1 and TRBJ2-3; possibly TRBD1 for D (5 bases). There are 14 residues in the CDR3. CDR1 SGHRS and CDR2 YFSETQ come from the germline V gene. V was trimmed by 0 bases and J by 4 bases, leaving 9 bases between them. The CDR3 DNA is TGCGCCAGCAGCTTGGATCAGGGCTCAGATACGCAGTATTTT. Translation: CASSLDQGSDTQYF.

The V call is TRBV25-1, the J call TRBJ1-1, with a weak D call TRBD1 (5 bases). Trimming left V 4 bases short and J 6 bases short, with 12 bases between. In germline, CDR1 is MGHDK, CDR2 SYGVNS. The CDR3 has 13 amino acids. The CDR3 DNA reads as TGTGCCAGCAGTGGCTTGGGGCTCGCTGAAGCTTTCTTT. Its protein product is CASSGLGLAEAFF.

J is TRBJ1-5 and V is TRBV2; TRBD1 matches at 8 bases. Per germline, CDR1 SNHLY and CDR2 FYNNEI. V dropped 4 bases and J dropped 4; count of bases not matched to a gene: 6. The length of the CDR3 is 15 residues. In DNA form, the CDR3 reads TGTGCCAGCAGTGGCGGGACAGGTTTTAATCAGCCCCAGCATTTT. The encoded protein is CASSGGTGFNQPQHF.

This sequence joins TRBV2 and TRBJ2-7; 14 bases line up with TRBD2. Unmatched junction bases numbered 5, after V lost 6 bases and J lost 4 bases. The CDR3 sequence is 15 residues long. Germline V gene lookup returns CDR1 SNHLY and CDR2 FYNNEI. CDR3 protein: CASRPGTSGSYEQYF. The CDR3, as DNA: TGTGCCAGCAGACCCGGGACTAGCGGGAGTTACGAGCAGTACTTC. The full variable domain, rest sourced from reference TRBV2 and TRBJ2-7, is EPEVTQTPSHQVTQMGQEVILRCVPISNHLYFYWYRQILGQKVEFLVSFYNNEISEKSEIFDDQFSVERPDGSNFTLKIRSTKLEDSAMYFCASRPGTSGSYEQYFGPGTRLTVT.

This chain connects TRBV6-5 to TRBJ2-7, with D tentatively TRBD2 (5 bases). V was shortened by 8 bases and J by 0 bases, with 11 bases between the two germline ends. This CDR3 has 13 amino acids. CDR1 and CDR2 (germline): MNHEY, SVGAGI. CDR3 coding DNA: TGTGCCAGCGGGCGAACTAGCTCCTACGAGCAGTACTTC. Translation: CASGRTSSYEQYF.

This chain joins TRBV27 and TRBJ2-2, with D possibly matching TRBD1 (5 bases). CDR3 length: 17 amino acids. Between the trimmed V and J ends, which lost 0 bases and 1 base, there was a span of 12 bases. Germline-derived CDR1 and CDR2 are MNHEY and SMNVEV (reference sequence). CDR3 nucleotides: TGTGCCAGCAGTTTATCGTCAGGGTCGGTGAACACCGGGGAGCTGTTTTTT. Its protein is CASSLSSGSVNTGELFF.

This clone was recorded once. V gene TRBV18 combines with J gene TRBJ2-7; possible D gene TRBD2, 6 bases. This CDR3 is built from 15 residues. The germline V gene has CDR1 KGHSH and CDR2 LQKENI. Trimming took 6 bases from V and 4 from J, leaving 19 bases between them. CDR3 amino acids: CASSGAGRVGYEQYF. CDR3 coding DNA: TGTGCCAGCTCGGGAGCGGGCCGTGTAGGGTACGAGCAGTACTTC.

This rearrangement joins TRBV2 to TRBJ1-1; unclear D gene. Germline-derived CDR1 and CDR2 are SNHLY and FYNNEI. The CDR3 length is 14 residues. Between the trimmed V and J ends, which lost 8 bases and 3 bases, there was a span of 16 bases. CDR3 loop: CASATVGGDTEAFF. For the CDR3, the DNA is TGTGCCAGCGCGACCGTTGGCGGTGACACTGAAGCTTTCTTT.

The V and J genes are TRBV18 and TRBJ2-7, with 10 bases aligning to TRBD1. Unmatched junction bases numbered 5, after V lost 6 bases and J lost 0 bases. CDR3 length: 15 residues. Germline loops: CDR1 KGHSH, CDR2 LQKENI. This chain's CDR3 is CASSSRDRGSYEQYF. The CDR3, as DNA: TGTGCCAGCTCGTCCCGGGACAGGGGCTCCTACGAGCAGTACTTC.

The V call is TRBV15, the J call TRBJ1-1; maybe TRBD1 (6 bases). The V and J ends lost 0 bases and 2 bases respectively, with 10 bases between them. The V gene's germline CDR1 is LNHNV and CDR2 YYDKDF (reference sequence). There are 15 residues in the CDR3. CDR3 DNA sequence: TGTGCCACCAGCAGAGATTATGGGGGCAACACTGAAGCTTTCTTT. Its protein is CATSRDYGGNTEAFF.

This sequence joins TRBV21-1 and TRBJ2-5; no DNA check was done on the table's D call, TRBD1. TRBV21-1 is deemed a pseudogene. This CDR3 contains 15 residues. CDR3 protein: CASSLRTVLQETQYF. Here the CDR3 DNA reads TGTGCCAGCAGCCTTCGGACAGTCTTACAAGAGACCCAGTACTTC.

The CDR3 is CASSQEQTYGGGGYNEQFF. The CDR3 DNA sequence: TGTGCCAGCAGCCAAGAACAAACCTATGGCGGGGGGGGGTACAATGAGCAGTTCTTC. The J gene is TRBJ2-1, the V gene TRBV4-2; 9 nucleotides match TRBD2. Germline V lookup: CDR1 LGHNA, CDR2 YNFKEQ. The CDR3 is made up of 19 amino acids. Unmatched junction bases numbered 13, after V lost 0 bases and J lost 4 bases.

The V gene is TRBV7-6, the J gene TRBJ2-6; 7 bases are a match to TRBD1. With V trimmed by 5 bases and J by 0 bases, 10 bases remained unmatched. This CDR3 region has 18 residues. The germline V gene encodes CDR1 SGHVS and CDR2 FNYEAQ. The CDR3 region has the DNA TGTGCCAGCAGCCCCCAGGGGGTGATCCTCTCTGGGGCCAACGTCCTGACTTTC. It is translated as CASSPQGVILSGANVLTF.

V and J are TRBV27 and TRBJ1-4; 7 nucleotides align to TRBD1. The CDR3 loop spans 15 amino acids. V dropped 4 bases and J dropped 8; count of bases not matched to a gene: 10. Looked up from germline, CDR1 is MNHEY and CDR2 is SMNVEV (reference sequence). The CDR3 spells CASSSGQVRQEKLFF. In DNA, the CDR3 is TGTGCCAGCAGTTCCGGACAGGTCCGACAGGAAAAACTGTTTTTT.

CDR3 region: CASSRDRGNEKLFF. CDR3 nucleotide sequence: TGTGCCAGCAGCCGAGACAGGGGAAATGAAAAACTGTTTTTT. The chain combines TRBV5-4 with TRBJ1-4, with 8 positions matching TRBD1. This CDR3 spans 14 amino acids. Trimming took 4 bases from V and 5 from J; bases not matched to a gene: 4. Germline V lookup: CDR1 SGHNT, CDR2 YYREEE (reference sequence). The full variable domain, rest sourced from reference TRBV5-4 and TRBJ1-4, is ETGVTQSPTHLIKTRGQQVTLRCSSQSGHNTVSWYQQALGQGPQFIFQYYREEENGRGNFPPRFSGLQFPNYSSELNVNALELDDSALYLCASSRDRGNEKLFFGSGTQLSVL.

The chain joins TRBV6-1 to TRBJ2-7; D unclear. Trimming pared 6 bases from V and 3 bases from J, leaving 6 bases between. CDR1 and CDR2 from the germline V gene are MNHNS and SASEGT. The CDR3 is 11 amino acids. The CDR3 nucleotides are TGTGCCAGCAGGCGCTTCTACGAGCAGTACTTC. It translates to CASRRFYEQYF.

The rearrangement uses TRBV15 and TRBJ2-1; TRBD1 agrees at 9 bases. CDR1 is LNHNV and CDR2 is YYDKDF in the germline V gene (reference sequence). The CDR3 runs to 17 residues. V gave up 2 bases and J gave up 0 bases; unmatched junction bases: 5. Written as DNA, the CDR3 is TGTGCCACCAGCAGACCCGGACAGGGGAGCTCCTACAATGAGCAGTTCTTC. Protein sequence: CATSRPGQGSSYNEQFF.

The V and J genes are TRBV19 and TRBJ2-1; 12 bases align to TRBD2. CDR3 length: 16 residues. Trimming at V came to 0 bases and at J to 4 bases, leaving 1 base not matched to a gene. CDR1 and CDR2 from the germline V gene are LNHDA and SQIVND (reference sequence). The CDR3: CASSIDLAGGYNEQFF. The CDR3 DNA is TGTGCCAGTAGTATAGACCTAGCGGGAGGGTACAATGAGCAGTTCTTC.